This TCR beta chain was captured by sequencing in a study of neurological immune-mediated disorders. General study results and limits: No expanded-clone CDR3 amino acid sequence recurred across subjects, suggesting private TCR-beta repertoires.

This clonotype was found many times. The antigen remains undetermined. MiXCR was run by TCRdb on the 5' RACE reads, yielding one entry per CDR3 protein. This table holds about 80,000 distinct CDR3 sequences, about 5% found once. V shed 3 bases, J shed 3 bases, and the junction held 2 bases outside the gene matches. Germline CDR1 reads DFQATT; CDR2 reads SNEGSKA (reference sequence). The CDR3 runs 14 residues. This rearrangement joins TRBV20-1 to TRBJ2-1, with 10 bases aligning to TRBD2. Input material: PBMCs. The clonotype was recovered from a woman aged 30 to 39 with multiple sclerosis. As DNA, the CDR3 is TGCAGTGCTAGTCTAGCGGGGGACTACAATGAGCAGTTCTTC. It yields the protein CSASLAGDYNEQFF.